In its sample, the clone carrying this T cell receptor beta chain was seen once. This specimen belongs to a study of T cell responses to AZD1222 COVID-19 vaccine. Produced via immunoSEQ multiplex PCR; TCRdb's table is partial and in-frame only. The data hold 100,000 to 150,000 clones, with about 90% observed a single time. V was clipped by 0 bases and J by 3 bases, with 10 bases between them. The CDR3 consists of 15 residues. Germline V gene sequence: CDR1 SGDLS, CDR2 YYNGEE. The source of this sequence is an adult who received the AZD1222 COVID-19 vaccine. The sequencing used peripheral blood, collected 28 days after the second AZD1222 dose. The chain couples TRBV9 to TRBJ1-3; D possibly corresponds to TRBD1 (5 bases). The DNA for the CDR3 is TGTGCCAGCAGCGTAGAAGGGGTGAGTGGAAACACCATATATTTT. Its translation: CASSVEGVSGNTIYF.